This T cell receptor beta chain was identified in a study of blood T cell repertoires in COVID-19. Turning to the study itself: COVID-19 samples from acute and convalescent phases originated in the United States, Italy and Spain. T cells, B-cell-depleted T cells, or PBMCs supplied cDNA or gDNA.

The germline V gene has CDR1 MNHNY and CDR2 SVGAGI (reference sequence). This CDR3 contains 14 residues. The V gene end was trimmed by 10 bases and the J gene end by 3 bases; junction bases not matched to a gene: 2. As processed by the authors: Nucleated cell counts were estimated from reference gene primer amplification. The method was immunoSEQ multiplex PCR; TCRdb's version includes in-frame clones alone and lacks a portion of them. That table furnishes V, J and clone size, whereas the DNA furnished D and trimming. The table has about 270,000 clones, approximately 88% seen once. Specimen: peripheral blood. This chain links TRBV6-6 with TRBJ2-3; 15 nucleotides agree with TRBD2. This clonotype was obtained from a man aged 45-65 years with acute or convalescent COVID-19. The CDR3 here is CAMGLAGGTDTQYF. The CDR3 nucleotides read TGTGCCATGGGACTAGCGGGGGGTACAGATACGCAGTATTTT.